These T cell receptor beta chains were read from a single sample in a study of cytomegalovirus exposure and HLA in healthy donors. The table came from immunoSEQ multiplex PCR; TCRdb's copy has only in-frame clones and leaves some out. The data show fewer than 120,000 clones, roughly nine tenths seen once. The sample comprised PBMCs. The receptors come from a woman between 18 and 29 years old in good health and CMV-seronegative. The conserved cysteine and the conserved F or W are not part of the CDR3 here.

TRBV5-1	TRBJ2-7	ASSLARITGGASYEQY
TRBV6-5	TRBJ2-5	ATWTGAEETQY
TRBV9	TRBJ2-1	ASSAQGGYNEQF
TRBV7-6	TRBJ2-3	ASSLGADTQY
TRBV19	TRBJ1-4	ASSSRQGWTEKLF
TRBV10-1	TRBJ2-3	ASSQRGDTQY
TRBV7-9	TRBJ1-6	ASRYHSGTGSYNSPLH
TRBV9	TRBJ2-7	ASSPRGPRGQGEQY
TRBV5-5	TRBJ2-7	ASSLVSFTYEQY
TRBV9	TRBJ2-3	ASSPGGHTDTQY
TRBV28	TRBJ2-7	ASTDQIAETQY
TRBV10-1	TRBJ1-2	ASSEVSDYGYT
TRBV7-8	TRBJ1-2	ASSLNSNYGYT
TRBV19	TRBJ2-5	ASSNSGGWGLETQY
TRBV6-5	TRBJ2-1	ASRRTGGAGEQF
TRBV11-2	TRBJ2-2	ASRFGLAGVGELF
TRBV29-1	TRBJ2-7	SVVVGHPYEQY
TRBV11-1	TRBJ2-7	ASSPLTKYEQY
TRBV4-1	TRBJ2-1	ASSQGQGLGGLWTQF
TRBV5-1	TRBJ2-2	ASGPRGAEGPGELF
TRBV6-5	TRBJ2-7	ASGKDRGTDEQY
TRBV20-1	TRBJ2-1	SARDINEQF
TRBV19	TRBJ2-2	ASSIYGELF
TRBV7-2	TRBJ1-2	ASSFEGARGYT
TRBV9	TRBJ2-2	ASSALTGELF
TRBV27	TRBJ2-5	ASSLSRSSRGETQY
TRBV28	TRBJ2-7	ASSHGGGSLIPSREQY
TRBV4-3	TRBJ2-1	ASSQRPAGGGSEQF
TRBV4-2	TRBJ2-1	ASSQDRRDSYNEQF
TRBV28	TRBJ2-1	ASSLRPVLTSGRTSYNEQF
TRBV19	TRBJ1-5	ASSPGITGVFNQPQH
TRBV4-3	TRBJ1-1	ASSLEPGQGNEAF
TRBV7-3	TRBJ2-7	ASSLAGGEYEQY
TRBV9	TRBJ1-2	ASSAGTAPYGYT
TRBV5-1	TRBJ2-7	ASSPVGGLYEQY
TRBV2	TRBJ1-1	ASRYFTGGGGGAF
TRBV12-2	TRBJ2-7	ASRVALPYEQY
TRBV29-1	TRBJ1-2	SVVSGYGYT
TRBV5-1	TRBJ2-1	ASSSGSSYNEQF
TRBV19	TRBJ2-7	ASSQGLSTYEQY
TRBV4-2	TRBJ1-3	ASSQERGQQDTIY
TRBV25-1	TRBJ1-4	ASQDREGATNEKLF
TRBV29-1	TRBJ2-5	SAQGLQETQY
TRBV30	TRBJ2-1	AWNPGQGAYNEQF
TRBV5-1	TRBJ2-1	ASSAPGLAGRGSSYNEQF
TRBV6-5	TRBJ1-2	ASSFSGQGGYT
TRBV4-3	TRBJ1-5	ASSQVINQPQH
TRBV29-1	TRBJ1-1	TGREMNTEAF
TRBV4-3	TRBJ1-4	ASSPPPSTGTMRNEKLF
TRBV9	TRBJ1-5	ASSRGNQPQH
TRBV28	TRBJ2-7	ASRDSQTYEQY
TRBV7-2	TRBJ2-7	ASSPGTSYEQY
TRBV6-4	TRBJ2-7	ASSAGQDFLEQY
TRBV11-2	TRBJ2-1	ASSPRGSRGRALADEQF
TRBV5-1	TRBJ2-7	ASSVIGQGDEQY
TRBV19	TRBJ1-2	ASTQTGENYGYT
TRBV27	TRBJ2-7	ASSSTAGVVEQY
TRBV7-9	TRBJ1-5	ASSRDSNQPQH